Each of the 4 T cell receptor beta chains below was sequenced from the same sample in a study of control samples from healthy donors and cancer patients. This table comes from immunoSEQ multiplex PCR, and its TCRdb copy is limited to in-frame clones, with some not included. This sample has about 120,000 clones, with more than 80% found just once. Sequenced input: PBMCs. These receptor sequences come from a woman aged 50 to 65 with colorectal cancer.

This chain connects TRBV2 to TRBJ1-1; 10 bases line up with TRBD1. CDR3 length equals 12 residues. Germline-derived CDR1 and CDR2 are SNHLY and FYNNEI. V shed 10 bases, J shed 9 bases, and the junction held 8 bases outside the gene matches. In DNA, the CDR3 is TGTGCCACCTCCTGGGACAGGGGCAAAGCTTTCTTT. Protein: CATSWDRGKAFF.

CDR3 residues: CASSWGDTTDTQYF. The CDR3, as DNA: TGCGCCAGCAGCTGGGGTGACACCACAGATACGCAGTATTTT. J is TRBJ2-3 and V is TRBV5-1, with no clear D. The germline V gene has CDR1 SGHRS and CDR2 YFSETQ. This CDR3 contains 14 residues. Trimming took 3 bases from V and 2 from J, leaving 10 bases between them.

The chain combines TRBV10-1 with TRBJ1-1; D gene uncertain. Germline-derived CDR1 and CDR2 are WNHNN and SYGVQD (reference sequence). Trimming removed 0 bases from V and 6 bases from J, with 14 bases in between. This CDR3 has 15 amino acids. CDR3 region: CASSESGLSLAEAFF. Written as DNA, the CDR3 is TGCGCCAGCAGTGAGTCAGGGTTGTCTCTCGCTGAAGCTTTCTTT.

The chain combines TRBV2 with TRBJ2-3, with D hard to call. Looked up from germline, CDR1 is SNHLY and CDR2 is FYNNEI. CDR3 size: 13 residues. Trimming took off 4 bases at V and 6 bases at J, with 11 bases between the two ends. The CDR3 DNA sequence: TGTGCCAGCAGTGCGTGGGTTGGGGATACGCAGTATTTT. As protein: CASSAWVGDTQYF.